This TCR beta chain emerged from a study of graft-versus-host responses after intestinal transplantation. Whole-study context: Recipients received multivisceral, liver-intestinal, or isolated intestinal transplants.

V lost 5 bases and J lost 7; bases outside the gene matches: 6. This CDR3 comprises 15 residues. The germline gives CDR1 SGHTA, CDR2 FQGNSA. Lymphocytes (intraepithelial and lamina propria) were released by processing the graft tissue. Here immunoSEQ multiplex PCR was the method, and the copy in TCRdb shows in-frame clones only, minus some. The table has just under 2,000 clones, around 85% seen once. This sequence originates from a human patient who received an intestinal transplant, so some T cells may come from the graft donor. V usage is TRBV7-2 and J usage is TRBJ2-1; 12 positions agree with TRBD2. Sequencing was performed on ileum tissue, taken around nine weeks after transplant. CDR3 residues: CASSPLAGGMNEQFF. In DNA, the CDR3 is TGTGCCAGCAGCCCACTAGCGGGAGGAATGAATGAGCAGTTCTTC.